This T cell receptor (beta chain) was retrieved from a study of blood T cell repertoires in COVID-19. Method: immunoSEQ multiplex PCR; TCRdb's copy keeps in-frame clones and lacks some. In the table there are nearly 200,000 clones, around 84% of which are singletons. This clone is labeled medium-sized. CDR1 is GTSNPN, CDR2 SVGIG, per germline (reference sequence). The V gene lost 4 bases and the J gene lost 4 bases, with 11 bases spanning the gap. There are 12 residues in the CDR3. The TCR sequence derives from a human donor in a cohort sampled during active COVID-19. The gene calls are TRBV30 and TRBJ2-7; a possible D gene is TRBD1 (5 bases). The sample was peripheral blood. The CDR3: CAWTKDIYEQYF. CDR3 DNA: TGTGCCTGGACAAAGGACATTTACGAGCAGTACTTC.